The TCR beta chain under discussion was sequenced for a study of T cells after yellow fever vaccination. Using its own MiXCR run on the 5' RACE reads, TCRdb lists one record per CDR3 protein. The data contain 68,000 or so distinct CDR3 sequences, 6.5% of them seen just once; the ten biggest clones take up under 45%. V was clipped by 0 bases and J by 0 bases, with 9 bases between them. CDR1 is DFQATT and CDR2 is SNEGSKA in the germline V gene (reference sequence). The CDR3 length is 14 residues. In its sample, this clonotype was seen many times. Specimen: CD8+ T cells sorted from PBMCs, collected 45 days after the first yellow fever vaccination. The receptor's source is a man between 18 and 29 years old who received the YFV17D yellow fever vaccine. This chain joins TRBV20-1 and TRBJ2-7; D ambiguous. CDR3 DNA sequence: TGCAGTGCTAGAGATGATCGGAGCTCCTACGAGCAGTACTTC. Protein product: CSARDDRSSYEQYF.